The source of this T cell receptor (beta chain) is a study of cytomegalovirus exposure and HLA in healthy donors. Study details: Among the roughly 400 genotyped donors, about 81% were placed in the Caucasian-associated ancestry cluster. Overall study findings and caveats: Roughly uniform depth of sequencing across donors was assumed in presence/absence analyses. In a later analysis, TCR beta V- and J-gene trimming showed a link to a missense DCLRE1C variant.

The V gene's germline CDR1 is MNHEY and CDR2 SVGAGI. Trimming left V 6 bases short and J 4 bases short, with 16 bases between. This CDR3 is built from 15 residues. The study ran its PCR with 60 Vbeta and 13 Jbeta primers. The method was immunoSEQ multiplex PCR; TCRdb's version includes in-frame clones alone and lacks a portion of them. The sample holds about 140,000 clones, 65% to 90% seen once. Comments on this clone: Its antigen is still unknown.

Material for sequencing was PBMCs. The TCR was taken from a female donor in good health and CMV-seronegative. The rearrangement links TRBV6-5 to TRBJ1-3, with no clear D. CDR3 DNA sequence: TGTGCCAGCAGGACCTACACGACTGGAGGAAACACCATATATTTT. This sequence encodes CASRTYTTGGNTIYF.